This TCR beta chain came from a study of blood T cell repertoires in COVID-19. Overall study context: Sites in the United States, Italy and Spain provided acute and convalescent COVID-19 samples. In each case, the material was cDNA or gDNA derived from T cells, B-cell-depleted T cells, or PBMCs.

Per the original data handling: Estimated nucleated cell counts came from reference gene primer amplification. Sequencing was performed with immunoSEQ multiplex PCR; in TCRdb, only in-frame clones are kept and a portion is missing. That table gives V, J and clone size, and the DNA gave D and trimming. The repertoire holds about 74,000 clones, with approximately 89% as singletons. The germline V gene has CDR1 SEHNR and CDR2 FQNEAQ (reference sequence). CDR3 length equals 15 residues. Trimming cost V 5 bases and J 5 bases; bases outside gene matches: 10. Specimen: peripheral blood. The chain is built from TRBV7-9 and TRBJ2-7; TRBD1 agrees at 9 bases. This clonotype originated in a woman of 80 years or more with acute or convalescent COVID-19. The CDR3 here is CASSPQGQGGDEQYF. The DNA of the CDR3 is TGTGCCAGCAGCCCCCAGGGACAGGGTGGCGACGAGCAGTACTTC.